This entry is about one T cell receptor beta chain. CDR3 and TCR beta VDJ profiling relied on a genomic DNA template. A single record per CDR3 protein comes from TCRdb applying MiXCR to the reads. The profile shows about 190,000 distinct CDR3 sequences, about half of them singletons. From germline, CDR1 is DFQATT and CDR2 SNEGSKA (reference sequence). Trimming removed 1 base at V and 4 bases at J, with 14 bases between. This CDR3 has 16 residues. The sample belongs to a study of CD8+CD57+ T cells in acquired aplastic anemia. The sequencing sample was made of sorted CD4+, CD8+, or CD8+CD57+ T cells (not recorded which) from PBMCs. This chain joins TRBV20-1 and TRBJ2-6; a possible D gene is TRBD1 (6 bases). This clonotype was obtained from a human donor in good health, serving as a control. CDR3 in DNA: TGCAGTGCTAGAGGTACAGGGAACACCGGGGCCAACGTCCTGACTTTC. It is translated as CSARGTGNTGANVLTF.